The table lists the clone carrying this T cell receptor beta chain with a few counts. The antigen remains unidentified. Here immunoSEQ multiplex PCR was the method, and the copy in TCRdb shows in-frame clones only, minus some. The table shows approximately 90,000 clones, with 70% to 90% occurring only once. These data are taken from a study of OX40 agonist ivuxolimab in advanced cancers. Study-level results: In the expanded peripheral T cells, antigen specificity was never determined. At 0.1-3.0 mg/kg, partial responders had clonal expansion among the lowest observed.

J lost 6 bases, V lost 4 bases, and 6 bases had no gene match. CDR1 and CDR2 (germline): SGHNT, YENEEA. This CDR3 contains 15 residues. Sequenced here: CD4+ or CD8+ T cells sorted from blood, sampled in a trial of the OX40 agonist ivuxolimab. This TCR came from an adult with an advanced solid tumor such as melanoma, head and neck, liver or kidney cancer. The J gene is TRBJ2-1, the V gene TRBV11-3, with 10 bases aligning to TRBD2. CDR3 sequence (DNA): TGTGCCAGCAGCTCTTCTAGCGGGAGAGGCAATGAGCAGTTCTTC. Translating gives CASSSSSGRGNEQFF.